The present entry profiles one T cell receptor (beta chain) with its context. Its target is unknown. This sample stems from a study of T cells in Graves' hyperthyroidism and ophthalmopathy. Study results and limitations: A 13 V-J model separated ophthalmopathy from stable hyperthyroidism.

The TCR beta CDR3 regions underwent amplification using RNA transcripts as the source. Researchers ran a first-round RT-PCR on the TCR CDR3 using the HTBI primer set. TCRdb redid the calling of the multiplex PCR reads with MiXCR, one entry per CDR3 protein. Among 75,000 to 100,000 distinct CDR3 sequences listed, about 51% were seen once. Diagnoses were made from clinical symptoms, serum measures (thyroxine and TRAb), thyroid ultrasound and orbital computed tomography. Germline-derived CDR1 and CDR2 are SQVTM and ANQGSEA. This CDR3 is built from 15 residues. J lost 2 bases, V lost 3 bases, and 6 bases had no gene match.

The sequenced sample consisted of blood. The origin of this receptor is a woman in her forties with Graves' hyperthyroidism. The chain uses TRBV29-1 and TRBJ2-2; 7 nucleotides align to TRBD1. CDR3 coding DNA: TGCAGCGTTGATACCGGGACAGACAACACCGGGGAGCTGTTTTTT. This codes for CSVDTGTDNTGELFF.